This T cell receptor beta chain originates from a study of T cell changes during pregnancy in multiple sclerosis (dated by TCRdb to the late 2010s). Study-wide context: The study examined how the T cell repertoire changed over the course of pregnancy in women with multiple sclerosis.

The receptor library was made with the immunoSEQ multiplex PCR assay. The immuneACCESS repertoire file appears here via TCRdb, limited to in-frame rearrangements. These files lack a portion of the clones; in checked studies, under half of the deficit traces to unresolved V genes, and the cause of the others is not known. In this sample the table shows 45,000 to 55,000 clones, approximately 92% of which occur a single time. The ten largest clones capture 0.91% of the sample. Concerning this clone: No antigen is known for it. Qualities for individual bases were not recorded, and no much larger clone is one base off.

CDR1 and CDR2, looked up from the germline V gene (reference sequence), are MNHEY and SMNVEV. V loses 6 bases of germline sequence and J loses 5 bases, and the interval between the two ends is 13 bases. From cysteine to phenylalanine, the CDR3 is 13 amino acids long. This entry keeps only the CDR3 DNA: 39 bases, framed from base 1. The input for sequencing was CD4+ T cells from peripheral blood mononuclear cells, taken in the second trimester of pregnancy. The sequence is built from TRBV27 and TRBJ2-5, with TRBD2 perhaps the D gene, on 6 matching bases. The receptor was derived from a female donor in good health, enrolled as a control in a pregnancy study. This receptor has the CDR3 CASRLLGGETQYF. The bases read TGTGCCAGCAGGCTTCTAGGAGGGGAGACCCAGTACTTC.